This T cell receptor (beta chain) was sequenced for a study of control samples from healthy donors and cancer patients. The CDR3 contains 14 residues. Trimming removed 1 base from V and 4 bases from J, with 11 bases in between. The germline gives CDR1 SGDLS, CDR2 YYNGEE. Some clones are missing from TCRdb's copy, which holds only in-frame ones; the method was immunoSEQ multiplex PCR. This table has just over 150,000 clones, about 90% appearing once. This clone showed up just once. The source material was blood. The chain is built from TRBV9 and TRBJ1-1; D gene uncertain. The source is a man aged 30 to 39 in good health. The CDR3 loop reads CASSVRWIGTEAFF. CDR3 DNA sequence: TGTGCCAGCAGCGTAAGATGGATAGGCACTGAAGCTTTCTTT.